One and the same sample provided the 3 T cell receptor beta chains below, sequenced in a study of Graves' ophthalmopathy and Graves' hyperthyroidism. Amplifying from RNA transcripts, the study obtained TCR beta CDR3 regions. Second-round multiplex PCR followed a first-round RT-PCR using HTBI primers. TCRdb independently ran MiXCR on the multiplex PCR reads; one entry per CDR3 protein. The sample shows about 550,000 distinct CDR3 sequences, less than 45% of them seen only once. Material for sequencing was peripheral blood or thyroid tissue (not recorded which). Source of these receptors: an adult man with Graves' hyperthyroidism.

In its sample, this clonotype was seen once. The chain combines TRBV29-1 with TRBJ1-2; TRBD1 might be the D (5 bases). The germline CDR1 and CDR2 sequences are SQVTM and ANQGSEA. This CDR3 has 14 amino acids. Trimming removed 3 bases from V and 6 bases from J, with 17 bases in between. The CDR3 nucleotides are TGCAGCGTTGACAGGGAGGGAATCTACAATGGCTACACCTTC. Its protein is CSVDREGIYNGYTF.

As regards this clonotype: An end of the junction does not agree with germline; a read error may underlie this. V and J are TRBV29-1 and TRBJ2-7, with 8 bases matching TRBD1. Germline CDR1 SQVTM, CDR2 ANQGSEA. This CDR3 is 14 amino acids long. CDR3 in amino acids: CASSLAGQGSEQYF. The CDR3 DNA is TGTGCCAGCAGCTTAGCTGGACAGGGTTCCGAGCAGTACTTC.

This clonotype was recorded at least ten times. CDR3 coding DNA: TGTGCCATCAGTGAGCCGGAAAAGCGGGAGGGCCCTCGCACCGGGGAGCTGTTTTTT. Protein: CAISEPEKREGPRTGELFF. The rearrangement links TRBV10-3 to TRBJ2-2; 10 positions agree with TRBD2. The germline V gene has CDR1 ENHRY and CDR2 SYGVKD. The V and J ends lost 2 bases and 4 bases, in that order; junction bases with no gene match: 13. This CDR3 has 19 residues.